This T cell receptor (beta chain) originates from a study of T cell responses to AZD1222 COVID-19 vaccine. General observations from the study: Possibly, clonal diversity was underestimated; donors were largely white British and included more females. Unmutated variant regions are reportedly targeted by nearly half of spike-specific TCRs.

Points on this clone: Its antigen remains unknown.

Measured with immunoSEQ multiplex PCR; TCRdb has only the in-frame clones, and not every one. The table lists around 150,000 clones, approximately 88% of them singletons. The TCR comes from an adult who received the AZD1222 COVID-19 vaccine. The source material was peripheral blood, sampled 28 days after the second AZD1222 dose.

CDR3 in amino acids: CSASKTVYGYTF. The CDR3 DNA follows: TGCAGTGCTAGTAAGACAGTCTATGGCTACACCTTC. V and J are TRBV20-1 and TRBJ1-2; D possibly corresponds to TRBD1 (5 bases). Germline V CDR1 and CDR2: DFQATT, SNEGSKA (reference sequence). V dropped 3 bases and J dropped 4 bases, with 9 bases sitting between them. This CDR3 is 12 amino acids long.